This T cell receptor (beta chain) was obtained from a study of CD8 T cells in Susac syndrome. Whole-study results and caveats: The study's TCR sequencing and HLA analysis drew on a certain number of individuals. That number was acknowledged as relatively small.

With random hexamers, about 0.45 to 1 ug RNA was reverse transcribed. Amplification of TCR beta CDR3 across 54 Vbeta and 13 Jbeta was performed with immunoSEQ multiplex PCR. TCRdb called the immunoSEQ multiplex PCR reads again in MiXCR, with one record for every CDR3 protein. The table records under 200,000 distinct CDR3 sequences, just under 95% of them present only once. The CDR3 contains 16 residues. The germline gives CDR1 DFQATT, CDR2 SNEGSKA (reference sequence). The ends were cut back, 0 bases at V and 0 bases at J, with 12 bases in the middle. In its sample, this clonotype was seen once. Its target is unknown. Healthy donors constituted the control group, matched for age and sex. FACS enriched CD8+ TEMRA cells, while bulk CD8+ and CD4+ were negatively isolated.

V gene TRBV20-1 combines with J gene TRBJ2-1; weak D call: TRBD2 (5 bases). The receptor was derived from a human donor in good health. The specimen was CD4+ T cells from PBMCs. This CDR3 reads CSARDDGVRSYNEQFF. The CDR3 nucleotides are TGCAGTGCTAGAGATGACGGGGTCCGCTCCTACAATGAGCAGTTCTTC.